Listed below are T cell receptor beta chains from one sample, sequenced in a study of beta chain features in type 1 diabetes. Using immunoSEQ multiplex PCR, the repertoire was profiled, and TCRdb retains in-frame clones only, with some absent. The sample has 300,000 to 450,000 clones, 8% to 10% seen once. Material for sequencing was central memory CD4+ T cells from blood. These receptors all come from a man in his thirties or forties with type 1 diabetes. Both conserved end residues are part of each CDR3. The order of the fields is V gene, clone size, D gene, J gene, CDR3 protein, CDR3 DNA. The D gene is left open where the match is weak. Only some rows state a clone size, as once, few, many or a class for expanded clones.

v_gene: TRBV7-8; abundance: -; d_gene: TRBD1; j_gene: TRBJ2-5; CDR3aa: CASSLNTGDSETQYF; CDR3nt: TGTGCCAGCAGCTTAAATACAGGGGATTCGGAGACCCAGTACTTC
v_gene: TRBV6-5; abundance: -; d_gene: -; j_gene: TRBJ2-5; CDR3aa: CASSWMRETQYF; CDR3nt: TGTGCCAGCAGTTGGATGAGGGAGACCCAGTACTTC
v_gene: TRBV6-6; abundance: few; d_gene: TRBD1; j_gene: TRBJ2-5; CDR3aa: CASSQGQGETQYF; CDR3nt: TGTGCCAGCAGTCAGGGACAGGGAGAGACCCAGTACTTC
v_gene: TRBV9; abundance: few; d_gene: TRBD2; j_gene: TRBJ2-1; CDR3aa: CASSVRDSGIPSSYNEQFF; CDR3nt: TGTGCCAGCAGCGTACGGGATAGCGGGATCCCGAGCTCCTACAATGAGCAGTTCTTC
v_gene: TRBV20-1; abundance: -; d_gene: -; j_gene: TRBJ1-1; CDR3aa: CSARDVGTDSF; CDR3nt: TGCAGTGCTAGAGATGTGGGGACCGACTCCTTT
v_gene: TRBV19; abundance: -; d_gene: TRBD2; j_gene: TRBJ2-2; CDR3aa: CASSLKAGELGELFF; CDR3nt: TGTGCCAGTAGTTTGAAAGCGGGAGAACTCGGGGAGCTGTTTTTT
v_gene: TRBV1; abundance: few; d_gene: -; j_gene: TRBJ2-4; CDR3aa: CTSSPISRTRIQYF; CDR3nt: TGCACCAGCAGCCCCATTTCTAGGACACGCATTCAGTACTTC
v_gene: TRBV7-3; abundance: few; d_gene: -; j_gene: TRBJ1-1; CDR3aa: CASSLTGTNTEAFF; CDR3nt: TGTGCCAGCAGCTTAACAGGGACGAACACTGAAGCTTTCTTT
v_gene: TRBV7-9; abundance: many; d_gene: TRBD2; j_gene: TRBJ2-7; CDR3aa: CASSLVEAGQYF; CDR3nt: TGTGCCAGCAGCTTAGTTGAAGCGGGACAGTACTTC
v_gene: TRBV4-3; abundance: -; d_gene: -; j_gene: TRBJ1-3; CDR3aa: CASSLEQGSGNTIYF; CDR3nt: TGCGCCAGCAGCCTAGAACAGGGCTCTGGAAACACCATATATTTT
v_gene: TRBV11-2; abundance: -; d_gene: -; j_gene: TRBJ1-2; CDR3aa: CASSLGYDYGYTF; CDR3nt: TGTGCCAGCAGCTTAGGTTATGACTATGGCTACACCTTC
v_gene: TRBV6-5; abundance: -; d_gene: TRBD1; j_gene: TRBJ2-3; CDR3aa: CASSYSGTGIVDTQYF; CDR3nt: TGTGCCAGCAGTTACTCCGGGACAGGGATCGTGGATACGCAGTATTTT
v_gene: TRBV6-5; abundance: few; d_gene: TRBD2; j_gene: TRBJ2-1; CDR3aa: CASSYSSASGNNEQFF; CDR3nt: TGTGCCAGCAGTTACTCGTCGGCTAGCGGGAACAATGAGCAGTTCTTC
v_gene: TRBV2; abundance: few; d_gene: -; j_gene: TRBJ2-7; CDR3aa: CASKESPASYEQYF; CDR3nt: TGTGCCAGCAAGGAGTCCCCGGCGTCCTACGAGCAGTACTTC
v_gene: TRBV7-2; abundance: -; d_gene: -; j_gene: TRBJ2-7; CDR3aa: CASSSRPDVDQYF; CDR3nt: TGTGCCAGCAGCTCCCGCCCCGATGTGGACCAGTACTTC
v_gene: TRBV6-1; abundance: -; d_gene: TRBD1; j_gene: TRBJ1-2; CDR3aa: CASTDYATGYGYTF; CDR3nt: TGTGCCAGCACCGACTATGCGACAGGGTATGGCTACACCTTC
v_gene: TRBV10-3; abundance: -; d_gene: -; j_gene: TRBJ2-6; CDR3aa: CASRPIGSGANVLTF; CDR3nt: TGTGCCAGCAGACCCATAGGCTCTGGGGCCAACGTCCTGACTTTC
v_gene: TRBV11-2; abundance: -; d_gene: -; j_gene: TRBJ1-5; CDR3aa: CASSLEGEIHGQPQHF; CDR3nt: TGTGCCAGCAGCTTAGAGGGTGAGATACATGGTCAGCCCCAGCATTTT
v_gene: TRBV27; abundance: many; d_gene: -; j_gene: TRBJ2-7; CDR3aa: CASSLVQGYEQYF; CDR3nt: TGTGCCAGCAGTTTAGTACAGGGCTACGAGCAGTACTTC
v_gene: TRBV7-2; abundance: -; d_gene: -; j_gene: TRBJ2-7; CDR3aa: CASRTFSSYEQYF; CDR3nt: TGTGCCAGCAGGACCTTTAGCTCCTACGAGCAGTACTTC
v_gene: TRBV27; abundance: few; d_gene: -; j_gene: TRBJ2-3; CDR3aa: CASSSRGTDTQYF; CDR3nt: TGTGCCAGCAGTAGCCGGGGCACAGATACGCAGTATTTT
v_gene: TRBV29-1; abundance: few; d_gene: -; j_gene: TRBJ1-2; CDR3aa: CSVDSFNYGYTF; CDR3nt: TGCAGCGTTGACAGTTTTAACTATGGCTACACCTTC
v_gene: TRBV7-9; abundance: -; d_gene: TRBD1; j_gene: TRBJ2-3; CDR3aa: CASSLRTGATDTQYF; CDR3nt: TGTGCCAGCAGCTTGCGGACAGGGGCAACAGATACGCAGTATTTT
v_gene: TRBV25-1; abundance: -; d_gene: TRBD2; j_gene: TRBJ2-7; CDR3aa: CASSEYRGLAGEKYEQYF; CDR3nt: TGTGCCAGCAGTGAATACCGGGGACTAGCGGGAGAGAAATACGAGCAGTACTTC
v_gene: TRBV2; abundance: few; d_gene: -; j_gene: TRBJ2-2; CDR3aa: CASTSRTGTGELFF; CDR3nt: TGTGCCAGCACCTCTAGAACGGGCACCGGGGAGCTGTTTTTT
v_gene: TRBV4-3; abundance: -; d_gene: -; j_gene: TRBJ2-5; CDR3aa: CASSPGPPGETQYF; CDR3nt: TGCGCCAGCAGCCCTGGCCCCCCGGGGGAGACCCAGTACTTC
v_gene: TRBV29-1; abundance: many; d_gene: -; j_gene: TRBJ1-1; CDR3aa: CSVRQGTPEAFF; CDR3nt: TGCAGCGTTCGTCAAGGGACCCCTGAAGCTTTCTTT
v_gene: TRBV2; abundance: -; d_gene: -; j_gene: TRBJ2-7; CDR3aa: CASSPPYEQYF; CDR3nt: TGTGCCAGCAGTCCCCCTTACGAGCAGTACTTC
v_gene: TRBV7-2; abundance: -; d_gene: TRBD1; j_gene: TRBJ1-1; CDR3aa: CASSLAGRGRVTFF; CDR3nt: TGTGCCAGCAGCTTAGCGGGGAGGGGGCGCGTGACTTTCTTT
v_gene: TRBV2; abundance: many; d_gene: -; j_gene: TRBJ2-1; CDR3aa: CASSEAQGLSYNEQFF; CDR3nt: TGTGCCAGCAGTGAAGCGCAGGGTTTATCCTACAATGAGCAGTTCTTC
v_gene: TRBV2; abundance: -; d_gene: -; j_gene: TRBJ2-7; CDR3aa: CATAPRSYEQYF; CDR3nt: TGTGCCACGGCCCCCCGCTCCTACGAGCAGTACTTC
v_gene: TRBV7-9; abundance: -; d_gene: -; j_gene: TRBJ1-2; CDR3aa: CASSLALLGGGYTF; CDR3nt: TGTGCCAGCAGCTTAGCGCTTCTAGGTGGCGGCTACACCTTC
v_gene: TRBV28; abundance: few; d_gene: -; j_gene: TRBJ1-4; CDR3aa: CASSLSAPEGKLFF; CDR3nt: TGTGCCAGCAGTTTATCTGCACCAGAGGGGAAACTGTTTTTT